A single sample gave rise to the 4 T cell receptor beta chains below, sequenced in a study of shared clonotypes between healthy human individuals. Repertoires were generated with immunoSEQ multiplex PCR, while TCRdb's copy carries only in-frame clones and drops some. The data contain fewer than 1.4 million clones, approximately 78% of them singletons. The sample consisted of memory CD4+ T cells from PBMCs. Subset specified: CD45RA-negative fraction. Every receptor here comes from a young man in good health. Some clones in this sample may be carry-over from other donors' samples.

This clone was seen more than once but under ten times. The chain links TRBV5-6 to TRBJ1-2, with D tentatively TRBD1 (5 bases). Trimming left V 4 bases short and J 8 bases short, with 18 bases between. Germline CDR1 reads SGHDT; CDR2 reads YYEEEE. This CDR3 has 14 residues. The CDR3 DNA follows: TGTGCCAGCAGCCCGCAACTTGGGGCGGGAGGCTACACCTTC. Residues: CASSPQLGAGGYTF. The whole variable domain, remainder taken from reference TRBV5-6 and TRBJ1-2, is DAGVTQSPTHLIKTRGQQVTLRCSPKSGHDTVSWYQQALGQGPQFIFQYYEEEERQRGNFPDRFSGHQFPNYSSELNVNALLLGDSALYLCASSPQLGAGGYTFGSGTRLTVV.

This rearrangement joins TRBV6-5 to TRBJ1-5; no clear D gene. The CDR3 is 13 residues long. Trimming cost V 6 bases and J 2 bases, with 8 bases left between them. Germline V gene sequence: CDR1 MNHEY, CDR2 SVGAGI. CDR3 sequence (DNA): TGTGCCAGCAGCCTTGACCGCAATCAGCCCCAGCATTTT. It translates to CASSLDRNQPQHF.

This rearrangement joins TRBV11-2 to TRBJ2-5, with D unresolved. The ends were cut back, 2 bases at V and 4 bases at J, with 8 bases in the middle. The germline V gene encodes CDR1 SGHAT and CDR2 FQNNGV. The CDR3 sequence is 13 residues long. The CDR3 is CASSLQVAETQYF. The CDR3 DNA reads as TGTGCCAGCAGCTTACAGGTGGCAGAGACCCAGTACTTC.

The rearrangement uses TRBV28 and TRBJ2-3, with D possibly TRBD1 on 6 matching bases. CDR1 MDHEN and CDR2 SYDVKM come from the germline V gene. The CDR3 covers 14 residues. V lost 6 bases and J 2 bases, leaving 12 bases between the germline ends. CDR3 DNA sequence: TGTGCCAGCAGCCAGGGGCCGAACACAGATACGCAGTATTTT. This translates into CASSQGPNTDTQYF.